The sequence of this TCR beta chain was determined in a study of cytomegalovirus exposure and HLA in healthy donors. Overall study results and limits: The study flagged fewer than 200 TCR beta chains as cytomegalovirus-associated. CMV antigen specificity of three CMV-associated chains was confirmed in vitro.

This clone was counted a single time. Its target is unknown. Repertoires were generated with immunoSEQ multiplex PCR, while TCRdb's copy carries only in-frame clones and drops some. Of about 220,000 clones in the sample, approximately 90% are singletons; the top ten hold approximately 1.1%. Donors came from a validation cohort of approximately 110 subjects, distinct from the first 666-subject cohort. The CDR3 runs to 16 residues. Germline V gene data show CDR1 as SGHAT and CDR2 as FQNNGV. With 5 bases removed from V and 1 base from J, the gap between germline ends came to 17 bases. Material for sequencing was PBMCs. This sequence joins TRBV11-2 and TRBJ2-5; D gene unclear. The origin of this receptor is a woman aged 18-29 years in good health and CMV-seronegative. CDR3 DNA sequence: TGTGCCAGCAGCCCTCCCCCCGCAGGCATCCAAGAGACCCAGTACTTC. It yields the protein CASSPPPAGIQETQYF. The complete variable domain, with remaining parts taken from reference TRBV11-2 and TRBJ2-5, reads EAGVAQSPRYKIIEKRQSVAFWCNPISGHATLYWYQQILGQGPKLLIQFQNNGVVDDSQLPKDRFSAERLKGVDSTLKIQPAKLEDSAVYLCASSPPPAGIQETQYFGPGTRLLVL.